Below are 4 T cell receptor beta chains sequenced from a single sample in a study of shared clonotypes between healthy human individuals. Measured with immunoSEQ multiplex PCR; TCRdb has only the in-frame clones, and not every one. Altogether about 2 million clones are present, less than 95% being singletons, with the ten largest covering around 1.1%. Terminally differentiated effector memory CD45RA+ cells were left out of the naive CD8 fraction, which was CD45RO-negative and positively selected for CCR7. The sequenced sample was naive CD8+ T cells sorted from blood. These receptors were collected from a man aged 18 to 30 in good health.

This clone was detected a few times. V usage is TRBV10-2 and J usage is TRBJ1-1; no definite D call. CDR1 and CDR2 (germline): WSHSY, SAAADI. The CDR3 has 13 residues. The V and J ends lost 0 bases and 7 bases respectively, with 9 bases between them. DNA of the CDR3: TGCGCCAGCAGTGAGTCGCTTCGGCATGAAGCTTTCTTT. The encoded protein is CASSESLRHEAFF.

This clone appeared once. The J gene is TRBJ1-1, the V gene TRBV19; tentative D call: TRBD1 (6 bases). The CDR3 covers 16 residues. Trimming removed 5 bases at V and 4 bases at J, with 20 bases between. Germline CDR1 reads LNHDA; CDR2 reads SQIVND (reference sequence). The CDR3 loop is CASSSVQGPLATEAFF. DNA for the CDR3: TGTGCCAGTAGTTCCGTTCAGGGGCCGTTGGCCACTGAAGCTTTCTTT.

About this clone itself: The sample has other DNA sequences that encode this CDR3 too. The V and J genes are TRBV27 and TRBJ2-7; D might be TRBD2 (6 bases). The germline V and J ends were trimmed by 3 bases and 0 bases, with 9 bases remaining between them. Germline loops: CDR1 MNHEY, CDR2 SMNVEV (reference sequence). This CDR3 contains 14 residues. The CDR3 sequence: CASSFGGASYEQYF. CDR3 coding DNA: TGTGCCAGCAGTTTTGGCGGGGCCTCCTACGAGCAGTACTTC.

This chain joins TRBV6-5 and TRBJ2-2; D call uncertain. Germline CDR1 is MNHEY and CDR2 is SVGAGI. There are 16 residues in the CDR3. V was clipped by 2 bases and J by 0 bases, with 10 bases between them. CDR3 residues: CASSYLVTTNTGELFF. The CDR3 DNA reads as TGTGCCAGCAGTTACCTAGTAACAACGAACACCGGGGAGCTGTTTTTT.